The rows below give T cell receptor beta chains drawn from one sample of a study of blood T cell repertoires in COVID-19. The data were produced by immunoSEQ multiplex PCR, yet TCRdb's version contains in-frame clones alone and is incomplete. The data show 370,000 or so clones, with roughly 86% seen just once and around 1.1% held by the top ten. The sequenced sample was peripheral blood. The receptors were sampled from a human donor with acute or convalescent COVID-19. The donor label of this sample is uncertain. Both conserved end residues are trimmed from each CDR3.

J gene	V gene	CDR3 protein
TRBJ2-3	TRBV24-1	ATSDSRTASTDTQY
TRBJ1-1	TRBV6-5	ASRPRQHGTEAF
TRBJ2-7	TRBV7-9	ASSFRQGWDEQY
TRBJ2-7	TRBV7-8	ASSFTSGGAGEQY
TRBJ1-5	TRBV6-2/TRBV6-3	ASSSQTGEKH
TRBJ1-1	TRBV7-9	ASSRTRDTEAF
TRBJ2-7	TRBV12-3/TRBV12-4	ASSSGGPEQY
TRBJ1-1	TRBV6-5	ASSTQGVSTEAF
TRBJ2-7	TRBV2	ASREGQGAEVYEQY
TRBJ2-6	TRBV9	ASRASGANVLT
TRBJ1-2	TRBV29-1	SVRTGGYGYT
TRBJ1-2	TRBV3-1/TRBV3-2	ASSQGQNYGYT
TRBJ1-1	TRBV6-2/TRBV6-3	ASSPPDRGNTEAF
TRBJ1-2	TRBV5-1	ASRYQGAPGYT
TRBJ2-1	TRBV11-2	ASRTSWVDEQF
TRBJ2-1	TRBV19	ASSLPMLAGGPNEQF
TRBJ1-5	TRBV4-1	ASSQAAERQYQPQH
TRBJ2-1	TRBV5-1	ASSSHPGQGTYNEQF
TRBJ1-1	TRBV27	ASSQLRNTEAF
TRBJ2-1	TRBV5-1	ASRPGLATYNEQF
TRBJ2-1	TRBV9	ASSPFNEQF
TRBJ2-2	TRBV6-1	ASSASPGGQGTGLF
TRBJ1-2	TRBV4-2	ASSEERGRRAGYT
TRBJ1-6	TRBV27	ASSWNSYNSPLH
TRBJ1-4	TRBV7-9	ASSLSGVLGEKLF
TRBJ1-6	TRBV19	ASSIYLDTSSPLH
TRBJ2-7	TRBV25-1	ASSPRGTPLSGQY